The text below deals with one T cell receptor beta chain. This receptor's antigen is unknown. The sample holds no much larger clone one base away, and base qualities are not on file. At the junction V is shortened by 4 bases and J by 4 bases; bases outside the gene matches: 12. The CDR3 spans 16 residues, from the cysteine through the phenylalanine. The only DNA kept is the CDR3, 48 bases in frame from the first base. Via the germline V gene (reference sequence), CDR1 is SGHNT and CDR2 YYREEE. The donors were healthy, HIV-negative adults who had no recently reported acute infections or vaccinations. All donors were Caucasian adults living in Nashville, Tennessee, USA. CD4+ T cells were enriched by magnetic negative selection, after which naive cells were positively selected on CD45RA and the negative fraction was taken as the memory subset. Blood was collected by leukapheresis, and PBMCs were isolated by Ficoll-Histopaque density gradient centrifugation and then cryopreserved in liquid nitrogen vapor phase. Purity and quantity of every magnetically sorted T cell population were checked by analytical flow cytometry. From each sorted fraction, genomic DNA was isolated and quantified by UV absorbance on a Nanodrop 2000c.

The sample belongs to a study of shared clonotypes between healthy human individuals (dated by TCRdb to about 2020). General notes on the study: A few men and a couple of women, aged 18 to 49 years, made up the cohort. Per donor, three plates each were used for CD4 naive and CD4 memory, two for CD8 naive, and one for CD8 memory. To estimate repertoire size and how much clonotypes are shared between individuals, the study performed deep sequencing of blood TCR repertoires from about five healthy adults. Between about 0.94 and 8.9 billion PBMCs per donor were obtained by leukapheresis. To increase sequencing depth and limit assay-specific biases, TCR repertoire library preparation and sequencing were carried out by different laboratories using diverse techniques.

Study-level results and caveats: Sampling was restricted to blood, and TCR repertoires in tissues likely differ from the TCR repertoires found in blood. Even with the large sequencing depth, rarefaction of the sorted-subset datasets indicated that sequencing was incomplete. Clonotypes shared by all four sorted-subset donors showed higher generation probabilities than non-shared clonotypes. Because the study included only a small number of donors, the genetic and exposure-history diversity represented was limited. Pairwise subsampling led to the expectation that sequencing depth would affect the degree of clonotype sharing among donors. Larger estimated clonotype richness was generally found for naive subsets than for memory subsets. Sharing across a few donors was observed for approximately 5% of naive CD4, about 4% of naive CD8, roughly 2.4% of memory CD4, and around 0.44% of memory CD8 clonotypes.

TCR CDR3 regions were amplified from genomic DNA by multiplex PCR using the deep immunoSEQ assay. For each cell subset, the extracted genomic DNA was distributed evenly across all wells of several immunoSEQ 96-well plates, and each plate served as one replicate. For sorted subsets, 200 to 250 ng genomic DNA, equal to 30,000 to 35,000 T cell genomes, was loaded into each replicate PCR. Purified libraries were quantified with a Qubit 3.0 fluorometer, sized on a Bioanalyzer 2100, and re-quantified with the KAPA Library Quantification kit. Every immunoSEQ 96-well plate was sequenced on a separate single-read 150-cycle Illumina NextSeq 550 flow cell. The authors processed their data as follows. Because the immunoSEQ output held only junctional sequences and lacked quality scores, the filtering could not match the filtering applied to full-length reads. To assign V/J genes and CDR3, sequences were annotated against IMGT germline references using PyIR, a Python wrapper for IgBLAST v1.9. Reads were filtered out if the reads had weak V/J assignments (E-value above 1e-6), no CDR3, stop codons, out-of-frame junctions, or ambiguous translated residues. V3J clonotypes were defined as sequences sharing the same inferred V gene, J gene, and CDR3 amino acid sequence. Percentage overlap between repertoires was computed as shared unique clonotypes divided by the size of the smaller repertoire. RTK rarefaction, the Chao1 estimator, and Recon v2.1 estimates of unobserved clonotypes were used to assess repertoire richness. Generation probabilities were computed with OLGA for all TCRbeta clonotypes obtained by the gDNA method from four donors. TCRdb carries this immuneACCESS record with in-frame sequences only. Its versions omit some clonotypes, under half of them owing to an unresolved V gene in the studies checked, with the rest unexplained. The V and J calls and clone size are taken from that table; D and trimming were inferred from the DNA. Within this sample are a few million clones, with about 92% of them counted one time only. The ten largest make up around 0.15% of the sample.

The chain is encoded by TRBV5-4 joined to TRBJ1-2; TRBD1 agrees with 8 junctional bases. Sequencing was performed on naive CD4+ T cells sorted from blood. In light of the paper, this sample's cell subset or site label describes: CD45RA+ positively selected. This sequence originates from a man aged 18 to 29 in good health. The CDR3 region: CASSPVDRGQGYGYTF. The sequenced DNA is TGTGCCAGCAGCCCCGTTGACAGGGGACAAGGCTATGGCTACACCTTC.